This paragraph covers one TCR beta chain sequence. Its specificity is unknown. The data stem from a study of cytomegalovirus exposure and HLA in healthy donors. Findings of the study overall: Reports showed the classifier diagnosing cytomegalovirus status with high specificity and sensitivity. Rare TCR sequences predominated, though certain public TCRs were found in many donors. Immune exposure information comprised only CMV serostatus. Sequencing probably produced one cluster of sequence variants that were highly shared.

Trimming cost V 5 bases and J 5 bases, with 18 bases left between them. CDR1 MDHEN and CDR2 SYDVKM come from the germline V gene. This CDR3 comprises 15 residues. PCR primers comprised 60 Vbeta and 13 Jbeta primers. The data were produced by immunoSEQ multiplex PCR, yet TCRdb's version contains in-frame clones alone and is incomplete. The table shows 160,000 or so clones, with about 83% occurring only once. The TCR originated in a woman in her twenties or thirties in good health and CMV-seronegative. The chain joins TRBV28 to TRBJ1-2; tentatively, D is TRBD1 (5 bases). Sequencing used PBMCs. The CDR3: CASSLGGAVSYGYTF. The CDR3 DNA sequence: TGTGCCAGCAGTCTGGGAGGGGCCGTGAGTTATGGCTACACCTTC.